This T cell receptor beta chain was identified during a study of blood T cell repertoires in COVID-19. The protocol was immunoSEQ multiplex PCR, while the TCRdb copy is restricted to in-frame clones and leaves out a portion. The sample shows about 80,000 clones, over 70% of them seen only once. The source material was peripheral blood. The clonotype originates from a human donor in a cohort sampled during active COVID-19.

The CDR3 sequence is CASSHGQGARGYTF. The CDR3 DNA sequence: TGCGCCAGCAGCCACGGACAGGGGGCGAGAGGCTACACCTTC. The chain uses TRBV4-1 and TRBJ1-2; 11 bases match TRBD1. Trimming took 3 bases from V and 8 from J; bases not matched to a gene: 5. From germline, CDR1 is MGHRA and CDR2 YSYEKL. The CDR3 loop spans 14 amino acids.